The subject of this entry is one TCR beta chain. This specimen comes from a study of blood T cell repertoires in COVID-19. Study-level background: Both acute and convalescent COVID-19 samples were obtained from the United States, Italy and Spain. T cells, B-cell-depleted T cells, or PBMCs provided the cDNA or gDNA that served as material.

Looked up from germline, CDR1 is SGHKS and CDR2 is YYEKEE (reference sequence). The V gene lost 7 bases and the J gene lost 3 bases, with 6 bases spanning the gap. CDR3 length: 11 amino acids. As handled by the study authors: Estimated nucleated cell counts came from reference gene primer amplification. Sequenced by immunoSEQ multiplex PCR; TCRdb stores in-frame clones only, minus some. That table is the source of V, J and clone size, and D and trimming were worked out from the DNA. Of some 160,000 clones detected, around 87% appear once; the ten largest clones hold 2.5% to 3%. Enrolment of Seattle patients took place during active infection, and they were followed longitudinally.

The chain combines TRBV5-5 with TRBJ2-3, with no clear D. The TCR was taken from a woman over 75 with COVID-19, enrolled during active disease. What was sequenced was peripheral blood. The CDR3 DNA reads as TGTGCCAGCGTTCAGACAGATACGCAGTATTTT. Translating gives CASVQTDTQYF.